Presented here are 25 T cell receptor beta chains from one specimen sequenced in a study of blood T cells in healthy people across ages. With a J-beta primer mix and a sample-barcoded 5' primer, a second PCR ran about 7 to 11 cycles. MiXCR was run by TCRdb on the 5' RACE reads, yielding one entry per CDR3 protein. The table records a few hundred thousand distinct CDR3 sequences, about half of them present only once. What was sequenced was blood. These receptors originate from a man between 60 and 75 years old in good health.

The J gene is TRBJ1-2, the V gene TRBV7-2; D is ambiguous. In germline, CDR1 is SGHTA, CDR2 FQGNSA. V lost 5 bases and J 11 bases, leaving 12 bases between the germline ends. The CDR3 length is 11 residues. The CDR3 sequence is CASSPALWYTF. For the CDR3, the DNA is TGTGCCAGCAGCCCGGCGTTATGGTACACCTTC.

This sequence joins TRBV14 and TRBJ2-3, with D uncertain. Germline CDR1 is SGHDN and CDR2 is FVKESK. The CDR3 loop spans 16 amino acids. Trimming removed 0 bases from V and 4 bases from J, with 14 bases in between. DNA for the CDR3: TGTGCCAGCAGCCAAGATGAAGTTCCGGGCTCAGATACGCAGTATTTT. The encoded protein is CASSQDEVPGSDTQYF.

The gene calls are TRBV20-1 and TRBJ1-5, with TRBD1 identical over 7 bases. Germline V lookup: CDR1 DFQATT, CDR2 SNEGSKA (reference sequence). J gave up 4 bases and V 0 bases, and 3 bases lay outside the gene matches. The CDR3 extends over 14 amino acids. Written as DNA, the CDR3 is TGCAGTGCTAGAGATGGGACAGCTAATCAGCCCCAGCATTTT. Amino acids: CSARDGTANQPQHF.

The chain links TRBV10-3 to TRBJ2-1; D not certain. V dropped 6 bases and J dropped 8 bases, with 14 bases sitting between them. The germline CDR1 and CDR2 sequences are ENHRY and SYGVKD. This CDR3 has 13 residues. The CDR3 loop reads CAIRPEVGDEQFF. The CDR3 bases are TGTGCCATCAGACCCGAAGTTGGCGATGAGCAGTTCTTC.

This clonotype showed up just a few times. In DNA, the CDR3 is TGTGCCAGCAGCTTGGACGGACAGGGGGGATACACTGAAGCTTTCTTT. Its translation: CASSLDGQGGYTEAFF. The chain combines TRBV7-3 with TRBJ1-1; the match to TRBD1 covers 10 bases. This CDR3 is built from 16 residues. V was clipped by 3 bases and J by 3 bases; unmatched bases: 7. Germline V gene lookup returns CDR1 SGHTA and CDR2 FQGTGA.

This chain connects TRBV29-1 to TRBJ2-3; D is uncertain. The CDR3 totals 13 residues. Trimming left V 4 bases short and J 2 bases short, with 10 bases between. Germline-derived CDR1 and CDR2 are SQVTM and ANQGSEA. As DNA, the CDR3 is TGCAGCGTTGTTGGCCGATACACAGATACGCAGTATTTT. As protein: CSVVGRYTDTQYF.

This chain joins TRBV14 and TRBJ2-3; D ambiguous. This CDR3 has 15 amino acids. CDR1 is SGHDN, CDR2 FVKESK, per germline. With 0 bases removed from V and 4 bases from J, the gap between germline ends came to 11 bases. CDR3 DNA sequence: TGTGCCAGCAGCCAAGACCACCGGAGCCCAGATACGCAGTATTTT. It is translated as CASSQDHRSPDTQYF.

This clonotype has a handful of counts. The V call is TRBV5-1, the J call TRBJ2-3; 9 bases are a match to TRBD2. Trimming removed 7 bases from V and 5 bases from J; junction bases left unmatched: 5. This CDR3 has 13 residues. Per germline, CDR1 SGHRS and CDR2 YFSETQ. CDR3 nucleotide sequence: TGCGCCAGCGGGGGTAGCGGGAGAGATACGCAGTATTTT. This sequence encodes CASGGSGRDTQYF. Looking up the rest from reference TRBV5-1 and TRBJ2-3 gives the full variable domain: KAGVTQTPRYLIKTRGQQVTLSCSPISGHRSVSWYQQTPGQGLQFLFEYFSETQRNKGNFPGRFSGRQFSNSRSEMNVSTLELGDSALYLCASGGSGRDTQYFGPGTRLTVL.

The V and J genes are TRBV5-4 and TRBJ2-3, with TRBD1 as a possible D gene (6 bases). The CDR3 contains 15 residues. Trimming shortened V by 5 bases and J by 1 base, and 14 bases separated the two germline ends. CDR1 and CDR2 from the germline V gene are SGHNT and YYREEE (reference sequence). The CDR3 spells CASRGRDTGTDTQYF. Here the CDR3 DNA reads TGTGCCAGCAGGGGAAGGGACACAGGCACAGATACGCAGTATTTT.

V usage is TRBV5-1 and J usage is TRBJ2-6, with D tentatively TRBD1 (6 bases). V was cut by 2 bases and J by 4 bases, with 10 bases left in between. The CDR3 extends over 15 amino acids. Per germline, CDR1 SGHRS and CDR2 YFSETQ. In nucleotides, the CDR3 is TGCGCCAGCAGCTTCGACAGGCTCGGGGCCAACGTCCTGACTTTC. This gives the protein CASSFDRLGANVLTF.

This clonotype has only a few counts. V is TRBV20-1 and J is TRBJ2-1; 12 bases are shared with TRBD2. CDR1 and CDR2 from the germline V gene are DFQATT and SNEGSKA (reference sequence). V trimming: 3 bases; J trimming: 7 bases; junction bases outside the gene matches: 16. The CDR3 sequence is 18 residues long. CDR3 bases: TGCAGTGCTAGTGGGACGACTCATGGTCTAGCGGGAGGGAATGAGCAGTTCTTC. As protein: CSASGTTHGLAGGNEQFF.

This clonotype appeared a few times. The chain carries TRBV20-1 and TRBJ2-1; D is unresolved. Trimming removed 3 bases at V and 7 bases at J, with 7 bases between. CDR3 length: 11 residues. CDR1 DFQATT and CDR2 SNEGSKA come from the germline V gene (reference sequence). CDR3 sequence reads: CSASPGNEQFF. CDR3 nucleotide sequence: TGCAGTGCTAGCCCCGGGAATGAGCAGTTCTTC.

CDR3 nucleotide sequence: TGTGCCAGCAGAACCGGACAGAAATTCGAAAAACTGTTTTTT. Its translation is CASRTGQKFEKLFF. The chain carries TRBV12-3 or TRBV12-4 and TRBJ1-4, with a tentative D call TRBD1 (6 bases). Trimming removed 6 bases from V and 8 bases from J, with 16 bases in between. This CDR3 contains 14 residues.

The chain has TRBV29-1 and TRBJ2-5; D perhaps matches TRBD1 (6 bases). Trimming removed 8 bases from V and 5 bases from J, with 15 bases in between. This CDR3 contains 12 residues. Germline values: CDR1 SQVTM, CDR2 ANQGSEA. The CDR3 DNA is TGCAGCTTCACCCCGAGGGGGGAGACCCAGTACTTC. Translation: CSFTPRGETQYF. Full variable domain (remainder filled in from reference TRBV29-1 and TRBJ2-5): SAVISQKPSRDICQRGTSLTIQCQVDSQVTMMFWYRQQPGQSLTLIATANQGSEATYESGFVIDKFPISRPNLTFSTLTVSNMSPEDSSIYLCSFTPRGETQYFGPGTRLLVL.

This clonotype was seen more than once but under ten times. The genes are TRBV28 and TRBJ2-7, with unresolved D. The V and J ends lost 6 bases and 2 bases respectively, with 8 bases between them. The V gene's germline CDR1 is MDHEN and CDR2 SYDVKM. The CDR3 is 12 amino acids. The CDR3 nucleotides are TGTGCCAGCAGAGGGTTTCCCTACGAGCAGTACTTC. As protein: CASRGFPYEQYF.

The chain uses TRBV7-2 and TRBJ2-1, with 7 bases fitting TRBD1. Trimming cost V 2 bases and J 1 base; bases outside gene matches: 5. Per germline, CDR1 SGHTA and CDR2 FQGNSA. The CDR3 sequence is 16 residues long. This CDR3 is CASSLMSTGSYNEQFF. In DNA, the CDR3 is TGTGCCAGCAGCTTAATGTCGACAGGGTCCTACAATGAGCAGTTCTTC.

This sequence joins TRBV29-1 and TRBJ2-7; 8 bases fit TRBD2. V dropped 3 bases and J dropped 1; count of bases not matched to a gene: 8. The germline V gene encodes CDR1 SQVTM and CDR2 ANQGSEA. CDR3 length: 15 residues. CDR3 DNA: TGCAGCGTTGAGGGAACGGGAGGGGAATCCTACGAGCAGTACTTC. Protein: CSVEGTGGESYEQYF.

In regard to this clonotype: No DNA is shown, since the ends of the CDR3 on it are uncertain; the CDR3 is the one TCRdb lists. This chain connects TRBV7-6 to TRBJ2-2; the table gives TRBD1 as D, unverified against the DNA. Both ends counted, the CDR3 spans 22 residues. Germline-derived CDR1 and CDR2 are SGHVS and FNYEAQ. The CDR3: CASSLPGTPQFFGPGSTGELFF.

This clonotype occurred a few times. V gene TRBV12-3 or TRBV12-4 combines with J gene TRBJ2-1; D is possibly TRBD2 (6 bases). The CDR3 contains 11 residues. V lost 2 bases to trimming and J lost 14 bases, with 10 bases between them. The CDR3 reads CASSLPAGKFF. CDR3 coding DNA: TGTGCCAGCAGTTTACCTGCGGGGAAGTTCTTC.

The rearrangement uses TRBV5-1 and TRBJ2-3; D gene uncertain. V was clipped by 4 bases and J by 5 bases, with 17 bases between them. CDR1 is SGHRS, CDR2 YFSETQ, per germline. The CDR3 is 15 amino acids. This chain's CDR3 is CASSKDRAGGDTQYF. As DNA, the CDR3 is TGCGCCAGCAGCAAGGACCGCGCCGGTGGAGATACGCAGTATTTT. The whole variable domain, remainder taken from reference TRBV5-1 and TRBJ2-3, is KAGVTQTPRYLIKTRGQQVTLSCSPISGHRSVSWYQQTPGQGLQFLFEYFSETQRNKGNFPGRFSGRQFSNSRSEMNVSTLELGDSALYLCASSKDRAGGDTQYFGPGTRLTVL.

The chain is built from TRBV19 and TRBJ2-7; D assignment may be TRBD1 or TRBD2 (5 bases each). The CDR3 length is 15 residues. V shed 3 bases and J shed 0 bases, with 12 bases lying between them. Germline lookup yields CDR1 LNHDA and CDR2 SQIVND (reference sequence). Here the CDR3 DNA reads TGTGCCAGTAGTATGGGGACGGGAAGCTCCTACGAGCAGTACTTC. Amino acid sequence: CASSMGTGSSYEQYF.

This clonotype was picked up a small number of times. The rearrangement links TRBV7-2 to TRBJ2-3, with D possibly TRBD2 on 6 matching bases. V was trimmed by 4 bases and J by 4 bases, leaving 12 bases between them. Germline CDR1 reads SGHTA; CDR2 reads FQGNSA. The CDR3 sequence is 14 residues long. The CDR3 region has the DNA TGTGCCAGCAGCTCCGTGTCTAGCGCAGATACGCAGTATTTT. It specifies CASSSVSSADTQYF.

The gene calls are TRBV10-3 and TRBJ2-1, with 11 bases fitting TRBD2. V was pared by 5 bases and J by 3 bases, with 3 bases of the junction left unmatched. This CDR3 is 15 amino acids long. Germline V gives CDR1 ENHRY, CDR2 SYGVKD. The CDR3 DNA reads TGTGCCATCAGTCCCGGGACTAGCGGCTACAATGAGCAGTTCTTC. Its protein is CAISPGTSGYNEQFF.

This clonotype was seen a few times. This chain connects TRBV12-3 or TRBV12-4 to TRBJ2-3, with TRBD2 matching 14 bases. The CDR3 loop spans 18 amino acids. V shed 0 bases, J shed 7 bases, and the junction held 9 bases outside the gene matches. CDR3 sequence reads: CASSLALGGTSGRNTQYF. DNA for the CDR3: TGTGCCAGCAGTTTAGCGCTTGGTGGGACTAGCGGGAGAAATACGCAGTATTTT.

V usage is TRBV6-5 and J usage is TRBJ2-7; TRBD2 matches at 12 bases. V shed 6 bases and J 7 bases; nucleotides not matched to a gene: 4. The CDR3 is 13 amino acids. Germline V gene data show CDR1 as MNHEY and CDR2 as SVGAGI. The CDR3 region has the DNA TGTGCCAGCAGGACTAGCGGGAGTAGGGAGCAGTACTTC. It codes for CASRTSGSREQYF.